The 6 T cell receptor beta chains below all came from one sample that was sequenced in a study of cytomegalovirus exposure and HLA in healthy donors. With 60 Vbeta and 13 Jbeta primers, the PCR was carried out. Assay used: immunoSEQ multiplex PCR; TCRdb lists only in-frame clones, some missing. This sample has about 130,000 clones, with roughly 75% found just once. Material: PBMCs. The receptors were sampled from a woman in her forties or fifties in good health and CMV-seronegative.

This clone was seen more than once but under ten times. The rearrangement joins TRBV5-4 to TRBJ1-2, with D possibly matching TRBD1 (6 bases). This CDR3 has 13 amino acids. Germline CDR1 reads SGHNT; CDR2 reads YYREEE (reference sequence). Trimming shortened V by 3 bases and J by 13 bases, and 19 bases separated the two germline ends. CDR3 coding DNA: TGTGCCAGCAGCTGGGGGCAACAGGGCCCTTCCACCTTC. It is translated as CASSWGQQGPSTF.

The chain recombines TRBV4-3 with TRBJ2-1; 7 bases line up with TRBD2. CDR3 length equals 15 residues. The trim removed 2 bases at V and 1 base at J, leaving 2 bases unmatched. Germline loops: CDR1 LGHNA, CDR2 YSLEER. The DNA of the CDR3 is TGCGCCAGCAGCCAACTAGCGGCTTCCTACAATGAGCAGTTCTTC. The encoded protein is CASSQLAASYNEQFF.

The V and J genes are TRBV25-1 and TRBJ2-5; perhaps TRBD1 as D (5 bases). Germline V lookup: CDR1 MGHDK, CDR2 SYGVNS. V gave up 7 bases and J gave up 4 bases, with 13 bases separating them. CDR3 length: 13 amino acids. CDR3: CASNKDKGETQYF. The CDR3 nucleotides are TGTGCCAGCAACAAGGACAAAGGAGAGACCCAGTACTTC.

Only a few counts were recorded for this clone. The same CDR3 also results from other DNA sequences found in this sample. V and J are TRBV9 and TRBJ1-5; 7 nucleotides align to TRBD1. Germline V gene data show CDR1 as SGDLS and CDR2 as YYNGEE. The CDR3 totals 14 residues. J lost 4 bases, V lost 3 bases, and 4 bases had no gene match. DNA of the CDR3: TGTGCCAGCAGCGCAGGACAGGAAAATCAGCCCCAGCATTTT. This encodes CASSAGQENQPQHF.

This clone was picked up a small number of times. The chain has TRBV2 and TRBJ2-7; tentative D call: TRBD2 (5 bases). Trimming left V 3 bases short and J 3 bases short, with 18 bases between. This CDR3 is 16 amino acids long. The germline V gene encodes CDR1 SNHLY and CDR2 FYNNEI. CDR3 amino acids: CASSDQLGPHDYEQYF. The DNA for the CDR3 is TGTGCCAGCAGTGACCAACTAGGCCCCCACGACTACGAGCAGTACTTC. Full variable domain (missing parts from reference TRBV2 and TRBJ2-7): EPEVTQTPSHQVTQMGQEVILRCVPISNHLYFYWYRQILGQKVEFLVSFYNNEISEKSEIFDDQFSVERPDGSNFTLKIRSTKLEDSAMYFCASSDQLGPHDYEQYFGPGTRLTVT.

CDR3 nucleotide sequence: TGTGCCAGCAGCACACAGGAGATGCAGTACTTC. Translated: CASSTQEMQYF. The V gene is TRBV11-2, the J gene TRBJ2-5, with a tentative D call TRBD1 (5 bases). The germline gives CDR1 SGHAT, CDR2 FQNNGV. V gave up 5 bases and J gave up 11 bases, with 12 bases separating them. The CDR3 runs 11 residues.